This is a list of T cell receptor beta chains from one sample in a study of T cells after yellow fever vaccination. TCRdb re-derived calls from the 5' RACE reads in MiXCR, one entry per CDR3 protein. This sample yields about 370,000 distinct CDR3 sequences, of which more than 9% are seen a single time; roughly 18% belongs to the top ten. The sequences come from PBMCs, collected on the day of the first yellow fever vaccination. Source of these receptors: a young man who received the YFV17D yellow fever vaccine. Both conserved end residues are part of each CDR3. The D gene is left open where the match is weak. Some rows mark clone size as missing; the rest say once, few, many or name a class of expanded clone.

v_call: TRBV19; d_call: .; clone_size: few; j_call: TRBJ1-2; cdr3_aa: CASSAGRYGYTF; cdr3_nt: TGTGCCAGTAGCGCGGGACGCTATGGCTACACCTTC
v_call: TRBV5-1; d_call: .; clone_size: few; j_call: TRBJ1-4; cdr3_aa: CASSWTVTNEKLFF; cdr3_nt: TGCGCCAGCAGCTGGACAGTTACTAATGAAAAACTGTTTTTT
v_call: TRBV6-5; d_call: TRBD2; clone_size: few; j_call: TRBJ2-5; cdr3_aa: CASSYPTSGQETQYF; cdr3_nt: TGTGCCAGCAGTTATCCGACTAGCGGCCAAGAGACCCAGTACTTC
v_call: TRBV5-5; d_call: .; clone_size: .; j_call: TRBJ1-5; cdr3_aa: CASSLSGREPQHF; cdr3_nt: TGTGCCAGCAGCTTATCGGGGCGAGAGCCCCAGCATTTT
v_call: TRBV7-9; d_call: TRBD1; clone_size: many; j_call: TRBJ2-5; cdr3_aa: CASSRTGDQETQYF; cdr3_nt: TGTGCCAGCAGCCGGACAGGGGACCAAGAGACCCAGTACTTC
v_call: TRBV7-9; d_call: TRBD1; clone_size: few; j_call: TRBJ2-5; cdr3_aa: CASSLVFGTAKETQYF; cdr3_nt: TGTGCCAGCAGCTTAGTCTTTGGGACAGCCAAAGAGACCCAGTACTTC
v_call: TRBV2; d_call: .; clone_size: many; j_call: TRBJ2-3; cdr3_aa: CASRATSDSTDTQYF; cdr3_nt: TGTGCCAGCAGGGCTACGTCGGATAGCACAGATACGCAGTATTTT
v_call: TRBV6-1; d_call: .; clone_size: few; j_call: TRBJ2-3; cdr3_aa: CASRTGPDTDTQYF; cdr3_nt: TGTGCCAGCAGAACGGGACCCGACACAGATACGCAGTATTTT
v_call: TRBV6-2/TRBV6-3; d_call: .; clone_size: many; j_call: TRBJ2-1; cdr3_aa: CASSIQSSYNEQFF; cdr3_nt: TGTGCCAGCAGTATACAGAGCTCCTACAATGAGCAGTTCTTC
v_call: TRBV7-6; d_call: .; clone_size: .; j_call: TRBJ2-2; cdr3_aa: CASSWVVGNTGELFF; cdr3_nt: TGTGCCAGCAGCTGGGTGGTCGGGAACACCGGGGAGCTGTTTTTT
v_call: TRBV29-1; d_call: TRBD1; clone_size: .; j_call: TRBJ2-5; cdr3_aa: CSGSPTGGETQYF; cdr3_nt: TGCAGCGGCAGTCCTACAGGGGGAGAGACCCAGTACTTC
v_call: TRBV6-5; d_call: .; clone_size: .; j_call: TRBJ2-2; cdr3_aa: CASSLHPGELFF; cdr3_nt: TGTGCCAGCAGTCTTCATCCCGGGGAGCTGTTTTTT
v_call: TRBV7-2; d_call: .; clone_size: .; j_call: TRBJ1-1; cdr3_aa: CASSLTVRATGTEAFF; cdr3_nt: TGTGCCAGCAGCTTAACTGTGAGGGCCACGGGCACTGAAGCTTTCTTT
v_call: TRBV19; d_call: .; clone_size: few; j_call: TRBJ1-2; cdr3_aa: CASSVFLGVSNGYTF; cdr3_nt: TGTGCCAGTAGTGTTTTTTTGGGGGTTTCAAATGGCTACACCTTC
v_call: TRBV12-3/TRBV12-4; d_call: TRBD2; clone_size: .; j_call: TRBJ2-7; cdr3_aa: CASSSSGGRYEQYF; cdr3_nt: TGTGCCAGCAGTTCTAGCGGGGGGCGCTACGAGCAGTACTTC
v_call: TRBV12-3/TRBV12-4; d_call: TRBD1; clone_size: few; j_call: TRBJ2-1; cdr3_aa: CASSLDRGRTGGKDNEQFF; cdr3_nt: TGTGCCAGCAGTCTGGACAGGGGGCGGACTGGTGGAAAGGACAATGAGCAGTTCTTC
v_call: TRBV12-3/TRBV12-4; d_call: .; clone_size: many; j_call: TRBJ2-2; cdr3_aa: CASSFGRVTNTGELFF; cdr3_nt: TGTGCCAGCAGTTTTGGTAGGGTTACGAACACCGGGGAGCTGTTTTTT
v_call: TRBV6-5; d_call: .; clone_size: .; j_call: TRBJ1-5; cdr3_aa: CASSYGGNQPQHF; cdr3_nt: TGTGCCAGCAGTTACGGCGGAAATCAGCCCCAGCATTTT
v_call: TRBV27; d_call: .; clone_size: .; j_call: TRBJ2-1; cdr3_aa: CASKTRHSNEQFF; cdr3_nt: TGTGCCAGCAAAACTCGACATTCTAATGAGCAGTTCTTC
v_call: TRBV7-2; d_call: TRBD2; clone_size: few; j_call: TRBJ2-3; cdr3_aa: CASSPPGLGVHTQYF; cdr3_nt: TGTGCCAGCAGCCCACCGGGACTAGGGGTTCATACGCAGTATTTT
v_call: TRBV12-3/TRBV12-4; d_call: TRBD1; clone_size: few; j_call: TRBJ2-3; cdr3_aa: CASSGLGTGNHTQYF; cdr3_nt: TGTGCCAGCAGTGGCCTAGGGACAGGGAATCATACGCAGTATTTT
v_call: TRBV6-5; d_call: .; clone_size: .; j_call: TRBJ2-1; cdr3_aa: CASSYPGKDEQFF; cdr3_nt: TGTGCCAGCAGTTACCCAGGGAAGGATGAGCAGTTCTTC
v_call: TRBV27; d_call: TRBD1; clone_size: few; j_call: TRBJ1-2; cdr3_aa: CASSQGGQGGFNYGYTF; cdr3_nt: TGTGCCAGCAGTCAAGGGGGACAGGGAGGCTTTAACTATGGCTACACCTTC
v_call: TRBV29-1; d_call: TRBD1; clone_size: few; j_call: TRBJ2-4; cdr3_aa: CSATGDGNIQYF; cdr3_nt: TGCAGCGCGACAGGGGATGGAAACATTCAGTACTTC
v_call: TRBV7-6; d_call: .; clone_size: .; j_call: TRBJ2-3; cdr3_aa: CASSWELTDTQYF; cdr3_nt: TGTGCCAGCAGCTGGGAACTCACAGATACGCAGTATTTT
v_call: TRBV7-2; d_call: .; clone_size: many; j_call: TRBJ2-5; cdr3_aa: CASSLLTREETQYF; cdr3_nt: TGTGCCAGCAGCTTACTTACCAGGGAGGAGACCCAGTACTTC
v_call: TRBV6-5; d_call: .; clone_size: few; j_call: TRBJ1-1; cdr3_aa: CASSSDKGVIEAFF; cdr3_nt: TGTGCCAGCAGTTCAGACAAAGGGGTGATTGAAGCTTTCTTT
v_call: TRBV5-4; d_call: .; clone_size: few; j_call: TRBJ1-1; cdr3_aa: CASRGDTEAFF; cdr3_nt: TGTGCCAGCCGGGGGGACACTGAAGCTTTCTTT
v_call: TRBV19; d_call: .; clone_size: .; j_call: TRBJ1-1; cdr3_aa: CASSDPYRLVNTEAFF; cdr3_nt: TGTGCCAGTAGTGATCCTTATCGGCTCGTGAACACTGAAGCTTTCTTT
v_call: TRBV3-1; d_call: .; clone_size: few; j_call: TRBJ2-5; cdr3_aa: CASSRWQDGETQYF; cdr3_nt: TGTGCCAGCAGCCGTTGGCAGGACGGGGAGACCCAGTACTTC
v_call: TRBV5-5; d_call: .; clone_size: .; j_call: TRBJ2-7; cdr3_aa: CLRRVSYEQYF; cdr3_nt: TGTCTTCGGAGGGTCTCCTACGAGCAGTACTTC
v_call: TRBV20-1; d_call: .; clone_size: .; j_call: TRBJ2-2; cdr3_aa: CSARAGNTGELFF; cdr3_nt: TGCAGTGCTAGGGCAGGGAACACCGGGGAGCTGTTTTTT
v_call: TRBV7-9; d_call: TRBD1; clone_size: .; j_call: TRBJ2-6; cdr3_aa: CASSLGRDSRQPVLTF; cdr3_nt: TGTGCCAGCAGCTTAGGCCGGGACAGCCGACAACCCGTCCTGACTTTC
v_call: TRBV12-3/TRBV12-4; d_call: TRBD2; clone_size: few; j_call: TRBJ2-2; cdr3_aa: CASTLGLAFGELFF; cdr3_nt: TGTGCCAGCACCCTCGGACTAGCTTTCGGGGAGCTGTTTTTT
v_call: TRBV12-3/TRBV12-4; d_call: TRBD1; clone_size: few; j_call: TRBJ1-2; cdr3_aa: CASSLGSGGYGYTF; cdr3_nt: TGTGCCAGCAGTTTAGGTTCAGGGGGCTATGGCTACACCTTC
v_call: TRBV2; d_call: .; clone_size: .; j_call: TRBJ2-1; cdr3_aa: CASRESSYNEQFF; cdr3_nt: TGTGCCAGCCGTGAGAGCTCCTACAATGAGCAGTTCTTC
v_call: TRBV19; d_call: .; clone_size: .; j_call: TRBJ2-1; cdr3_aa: CASSWTAEQFF; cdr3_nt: TGTGCCAGTAGTTGGACAGCTGAGCAGTTCTTC
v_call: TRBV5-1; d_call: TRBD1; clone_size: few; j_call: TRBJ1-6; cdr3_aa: CASNRDSSYNSPLHF; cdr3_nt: TGCGCCAGCAACCGGGACAGCTCCTATAATTCACCCCTCCACTTT
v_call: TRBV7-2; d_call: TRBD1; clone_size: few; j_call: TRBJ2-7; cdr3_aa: CASSLVGQPYEQYF; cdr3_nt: TGTGCCAGCAGCTTAGTGGGACAGCCCTACGAGCAGTACTTC
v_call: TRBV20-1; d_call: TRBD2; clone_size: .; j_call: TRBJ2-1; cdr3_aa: CSANPSGTSGYNEQFF; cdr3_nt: TGCAGTGCCAACCCGTCCGGGACTAGCGGATACAATGAGCAGTTCTTC
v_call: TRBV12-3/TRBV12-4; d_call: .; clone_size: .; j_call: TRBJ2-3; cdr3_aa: CASSQGAYTQYF; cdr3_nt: TGTGCCAGCAGTCAGGGCGCATATACGCAGTATTTT
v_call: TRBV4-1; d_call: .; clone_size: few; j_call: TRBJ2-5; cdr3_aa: CASSPGWRPQETQYF; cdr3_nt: TGCGCCAGCAGCCCCGGGTGGCGGCCTCAAGAGACCCAGTACTTC
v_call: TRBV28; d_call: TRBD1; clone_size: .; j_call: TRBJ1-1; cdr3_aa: CASSPPGQDPNTEAFF; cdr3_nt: TGTGCCAGCAGCCCCCCGGGACAGGACCCGAACACTGAAGCTTTCTTT
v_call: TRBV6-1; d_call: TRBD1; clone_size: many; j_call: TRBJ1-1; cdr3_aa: CASSELTGVNTEAFF; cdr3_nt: TGTGCCAGCAGTGAGCTGACAGGGGTGAACACTGAAGCTTTCTTT
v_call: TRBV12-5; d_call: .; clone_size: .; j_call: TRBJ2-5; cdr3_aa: CASGPGQKETQYF; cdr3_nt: TGTGCTAGTGGCCCTGGACAGAAGGAGACCCAGTACTTC
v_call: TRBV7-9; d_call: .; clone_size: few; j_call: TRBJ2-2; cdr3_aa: CASRVTGAFGGELFF; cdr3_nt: TGTGCCAGCAGGGTTACAGGAGCTTTTGGCGGGGAGCTGTTTTTT
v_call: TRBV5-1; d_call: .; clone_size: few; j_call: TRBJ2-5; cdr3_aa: CASSLDNQETQYF; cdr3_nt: TGCGCCAGCAGCTTGGACAACCAAGAGACCCAGTACTTC
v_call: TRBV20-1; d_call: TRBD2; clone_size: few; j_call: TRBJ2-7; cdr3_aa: CSANILAGGAYEQYF; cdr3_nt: TGCAGTGCCAACATACTAGCGGGGGGTGCCTACGAGCAGTACTTC
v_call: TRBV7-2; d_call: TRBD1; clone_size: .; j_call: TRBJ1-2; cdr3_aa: CASSLTGQSHYGYTF; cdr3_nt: TGTGCCAGCAGCTTAACGGGACAGAGTCACTATGGCTACACCTTC
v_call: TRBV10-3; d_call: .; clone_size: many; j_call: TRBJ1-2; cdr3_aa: CAIRVGGSGYTF; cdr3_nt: TGTGCCATCCGCGTTGGGGGAAGCGGCTACACCTTC
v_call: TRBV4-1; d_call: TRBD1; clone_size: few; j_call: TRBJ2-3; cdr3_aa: CASSQEQGASTDTQYF; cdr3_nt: TGCGCCAGCAGCCAAGAACAGGGGGCCTCCACAGATACGCAGTATTTT
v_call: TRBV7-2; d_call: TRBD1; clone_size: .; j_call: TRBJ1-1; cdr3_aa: CASSLTGTGGGTEAFF; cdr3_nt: TGTGCCAGCAGCTTAACAGGGACAGGGGGAGGGACTGAAGCTTTCTTT
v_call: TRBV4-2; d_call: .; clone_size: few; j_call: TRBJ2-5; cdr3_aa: CASSDTPPPQETQYF; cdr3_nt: TGTGCCAGCAGTGATACCCCGCCCCCCCAAGAGACCCAGTACTTC